This T cell receptor beta chain is from a study of T cell changes during pregnancy in multiple sclerosis. The protocol was immunoSEQ multiplex PCR, while the TCRdb copy is restricted to in-frame clones and leaves out a portion. Here the sample spans approximately 79,000 clones, just over 90% being singletons. This CDR3 has 15 amino acids. This clone was counted a single time. The rearrangement links TRBV1 to TRBJ2-5; TRBD2, as called in the table, went unchecked against the DNA. TRBV1 is shown as a pseudogene. This TCR came from a female donor with multiple sclerosis, enrolled in a pregnancy study. Sequencing was performed on CD4+ T cells from peripheral blood mononuclear cells, taken before pregnancy. This CDR3 reads CTSSQEETSSVSQYF. DNA of the CDR3: TGCACCAGCAGCCAAGAGGAGACTAGCAGCGTATCCCAGTACTTC.